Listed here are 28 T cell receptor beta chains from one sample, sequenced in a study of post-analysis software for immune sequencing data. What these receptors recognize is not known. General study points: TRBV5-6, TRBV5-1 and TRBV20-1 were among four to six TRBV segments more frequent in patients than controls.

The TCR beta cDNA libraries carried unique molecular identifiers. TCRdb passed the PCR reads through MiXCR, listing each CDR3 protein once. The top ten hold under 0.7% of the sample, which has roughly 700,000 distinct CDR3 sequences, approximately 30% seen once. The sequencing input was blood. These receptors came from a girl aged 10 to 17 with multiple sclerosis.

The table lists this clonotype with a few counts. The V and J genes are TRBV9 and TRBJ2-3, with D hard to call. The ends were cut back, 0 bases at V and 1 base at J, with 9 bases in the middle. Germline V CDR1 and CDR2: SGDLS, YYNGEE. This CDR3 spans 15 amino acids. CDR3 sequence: CASSVGAPGTDTQYF. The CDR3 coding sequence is TGTGCCAGCAGCGTAGGGGCCCCTGGCACAGATACGCAGTATTTT.

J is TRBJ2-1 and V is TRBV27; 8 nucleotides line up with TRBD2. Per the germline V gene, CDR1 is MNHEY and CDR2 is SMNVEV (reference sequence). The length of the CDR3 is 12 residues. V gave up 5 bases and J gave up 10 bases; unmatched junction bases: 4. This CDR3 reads CASSILAGEQFF. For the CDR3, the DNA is TGTGCCAGCAGTATCCTAGCGGGCGAGCAGTTCTTC.

The CDR3 here is CASISGSEQFF. The CDR3 nucleotides read TGTGCCAGCATTTCGGGCTCGGAGCAGTTCTTC. V usage is TRBV28 and J usage is TRBJ2-1; D gene uncertain. CDR3 length: 11 residues. Germline CDR1 is MDHEN and CDR2 is SYDVKM. Trimming removed 7 bases from V and 10 bases from J, with 11 bases in between.

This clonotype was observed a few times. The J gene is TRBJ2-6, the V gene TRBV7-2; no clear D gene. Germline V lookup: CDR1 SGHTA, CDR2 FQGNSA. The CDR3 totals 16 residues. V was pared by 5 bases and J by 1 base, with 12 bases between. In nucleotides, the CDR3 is TGTGCCAGCAGCGCCCTCCGCCTTTCTGGGGCCAACGTCCTGACTTTC. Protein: CASSALRLSGANVLTF.

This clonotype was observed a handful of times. The CDR3 DNA reads TGCAGTGCTATAGCACCTACCCACTCCTACGAGCAGTACTTC. The encoded protein is CSAIAPTHSYEQYF. This chain links TRBV20-1 with TRBJ2-7, with D unresolved. The CDR3 covers 14 residues. Trimming took off 4 bases at V and 0 bases at J, with 13 bases between the two ends. Germline V lookup: CDR1 DFQATT, CDR2 SNEGSKA (reference sequence).

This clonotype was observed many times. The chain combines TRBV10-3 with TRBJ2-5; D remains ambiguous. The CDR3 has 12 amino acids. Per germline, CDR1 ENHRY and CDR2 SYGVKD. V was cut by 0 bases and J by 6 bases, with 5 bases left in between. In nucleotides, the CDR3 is TGTGCCATCAGTGAGTCCTTGAAGACCCAGTACTTC. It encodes CAISESLKTQYF.

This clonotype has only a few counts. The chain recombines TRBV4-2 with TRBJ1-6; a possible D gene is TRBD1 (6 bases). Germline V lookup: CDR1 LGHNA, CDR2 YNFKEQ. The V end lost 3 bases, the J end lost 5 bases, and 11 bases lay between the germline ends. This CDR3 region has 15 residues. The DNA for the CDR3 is TGTGCCAGCAGCCAGCCCGACAGGCATAATTCACCCCTCCACTTT. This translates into CASSQPDRHNSPLHF.

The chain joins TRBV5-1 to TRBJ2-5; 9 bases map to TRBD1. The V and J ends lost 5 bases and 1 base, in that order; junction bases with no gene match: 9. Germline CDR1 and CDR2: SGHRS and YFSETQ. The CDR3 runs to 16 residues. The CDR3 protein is CASSSSGTGTQETQYF. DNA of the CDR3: TGCGCCAGCAGTTCCTCCGGGACAGGGACCCAAGAGACCCAGTACTTC.

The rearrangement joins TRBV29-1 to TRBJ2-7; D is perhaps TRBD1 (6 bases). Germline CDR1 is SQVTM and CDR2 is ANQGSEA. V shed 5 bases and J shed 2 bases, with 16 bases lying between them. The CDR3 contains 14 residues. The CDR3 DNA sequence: TGCAGCGTTCGCCTACAGGGCGCCACCTACGAGCAGTACTTC. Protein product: CSVRLQGATYEQYF.

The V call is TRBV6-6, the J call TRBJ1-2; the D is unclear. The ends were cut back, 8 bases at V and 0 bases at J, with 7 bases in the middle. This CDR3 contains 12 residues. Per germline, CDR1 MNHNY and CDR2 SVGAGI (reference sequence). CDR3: CASGPPNYGYTF. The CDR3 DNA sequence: TGTGCCAGCGGGCCACCTAACTATGGCTACACCTTC.

The CDR3 spells CAISAKGGATDTQYF. CDR3 nucleotide sequence: TGTGCCATCAGTGCTAAGGGGGGGGCCACAGATACGCAGTATTTT. This chain joins TRBV10-3 and TRBJ2-3; possible D gene TRBD2, 7 bases. The CDR3 is made up of 15 amino acids. Germline V CDR1 and CDR2: ENHRY, SYGVKD. Trimming removed 4 bases from V and 2 bases from J, with 13 bases in between.

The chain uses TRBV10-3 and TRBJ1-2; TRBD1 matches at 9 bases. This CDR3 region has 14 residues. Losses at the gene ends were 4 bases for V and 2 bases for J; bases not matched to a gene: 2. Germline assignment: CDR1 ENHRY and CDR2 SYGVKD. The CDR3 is CAISVGQGNYGYTF. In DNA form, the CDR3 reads TGTGCCATCAGTGTGGGACAGGGAAACTATGGCTACACCTTC.

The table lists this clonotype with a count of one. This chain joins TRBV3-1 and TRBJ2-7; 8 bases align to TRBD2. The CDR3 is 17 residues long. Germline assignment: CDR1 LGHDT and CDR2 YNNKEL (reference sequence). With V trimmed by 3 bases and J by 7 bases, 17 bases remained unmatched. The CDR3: CASSHNTGTSRGVEQYF. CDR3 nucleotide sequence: TGTGCCAGCAGCCACAACACCGGGACTAGTAGGGGGGTTGAGCAGTACTTC.

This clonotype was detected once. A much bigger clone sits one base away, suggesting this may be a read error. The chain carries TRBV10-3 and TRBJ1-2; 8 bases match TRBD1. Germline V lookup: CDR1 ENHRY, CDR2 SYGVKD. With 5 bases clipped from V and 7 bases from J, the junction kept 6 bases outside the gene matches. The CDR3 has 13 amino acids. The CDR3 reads CAISRTGQGGYTF. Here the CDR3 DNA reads TGTGCCATCAGTAGGACCGGACAGGGTGGCTACACCTTC.

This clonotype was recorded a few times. CDR3 amino acids: CASSTTGTSSYEQYF. The CDR3 DNA reads as TGTGCCAGCAGCACAACCGGGACTAGCTCCTACGAGCAGTACTTC. This chain connects TRBV7-2 to TRBJ2-7; 8 bases match TRBD2. After removal of 5 bases from V and 0 bases from J, the junction contained 6 bases not matched to a gene. Per germline, CDR1 SGHTA and CDR2 FQGNSA. The length of the CDR3 is 15 residues.

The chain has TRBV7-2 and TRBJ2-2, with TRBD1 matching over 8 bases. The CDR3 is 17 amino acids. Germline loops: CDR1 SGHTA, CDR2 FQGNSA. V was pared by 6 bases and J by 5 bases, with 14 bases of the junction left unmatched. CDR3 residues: CASSSGTGRPGTGELFF. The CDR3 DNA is TGTGCCAGCAGTTCCGGGACAGGAAGGCCAGGAACCGGGGAGCTGTTTTTT.

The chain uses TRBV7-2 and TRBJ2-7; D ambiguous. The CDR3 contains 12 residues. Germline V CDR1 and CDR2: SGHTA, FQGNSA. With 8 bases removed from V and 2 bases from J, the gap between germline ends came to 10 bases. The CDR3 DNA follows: TGTGCCAGCCGCTACGCCACCTACGAGCAGTACTTC. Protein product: CASRYATYEQYF.

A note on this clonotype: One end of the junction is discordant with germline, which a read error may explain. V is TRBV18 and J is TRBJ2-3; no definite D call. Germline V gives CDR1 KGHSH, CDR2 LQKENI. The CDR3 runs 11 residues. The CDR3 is CASPPVDTQYF. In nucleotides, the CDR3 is TGTGCCAGCCCACCAGTTGATACGCAGTATTTT. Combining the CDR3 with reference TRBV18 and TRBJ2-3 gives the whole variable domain NAGVMQNPRHLVRRRGQEARLRCSPMKGHSHVYWYRQLPEEGLKFMVYLQKENIIDESGMPKERFSAEFPKEGPSILRIQQVVRGDSAAYFCASPPVDTQYFGPGTRLTVL.

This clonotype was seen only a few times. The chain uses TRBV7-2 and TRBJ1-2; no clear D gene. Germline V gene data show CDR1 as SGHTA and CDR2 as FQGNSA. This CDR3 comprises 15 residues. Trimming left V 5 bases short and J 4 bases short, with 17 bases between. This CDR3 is CASSDRPGRGYGYTF. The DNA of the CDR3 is TGTGCCAGCAGCGACCGCCCCGGGCGGGGCTATGGCTACACCTTC.

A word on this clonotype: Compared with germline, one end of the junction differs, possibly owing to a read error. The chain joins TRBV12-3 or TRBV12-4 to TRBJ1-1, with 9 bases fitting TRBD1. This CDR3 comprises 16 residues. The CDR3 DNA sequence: TGTGCCAGCAGTTTGGGGACAGGGACGATGAACACTAAAGCTTTCTTT. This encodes CASSLGTGTMNTKAFF.

The CDR3 is CSARARVNTEAFF. CDR3 nucleotides: TGCAGTGCTAGGGCCAGGGTGAACACTGAAGCTTTCTTT. The rearrangement uses TRBV20-1 and TRBJ1-1; tentatively, D is TRBD1 (5 bases). Per germline, CDR1 DFQATT and CDR2 SNEGSKA (reference sequence). Trimming left V 3 bases short and J 0 bases short, with 8 bases between. The CDR3 is 13 residues long.

The chain's CDR3 is CASSPVGAGGTWTAQYF. The CDR3 region has the DNA TGTGCCAGCAGCCCCGTGGGGGCGGGAGGGACTTGGACTGCGCAGTATTTT. This rearrangement joins TRBV7-2 to TRBJ2-3; 9 positions agree with TRBD2. The germline CDR1 and CDR2 sequences are SGHTA and FQGNSA. The J segment lost 10 bases and the V segment lost 5 bases, leaving 19 bases of the junction unmatched. This CDR3 spans 17 amino acids.

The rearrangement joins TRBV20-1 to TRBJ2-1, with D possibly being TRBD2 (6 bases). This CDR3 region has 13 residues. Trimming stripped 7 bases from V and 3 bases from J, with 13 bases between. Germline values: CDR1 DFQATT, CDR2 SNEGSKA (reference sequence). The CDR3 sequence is CSVAEGGYNEQFF. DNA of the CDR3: TGCAGTGTAGCGGAGGGTGGCTACAATGAGCAGTTCTTC.

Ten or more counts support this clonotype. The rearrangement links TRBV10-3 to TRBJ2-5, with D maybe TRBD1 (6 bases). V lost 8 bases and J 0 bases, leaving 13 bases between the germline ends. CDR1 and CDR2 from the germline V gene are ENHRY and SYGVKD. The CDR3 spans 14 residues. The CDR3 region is CAIGLQGYQETQYF. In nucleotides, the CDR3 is TGTGCCATCGGGTTACAGGGTTACCAAGAGACCCAGTACTTC.

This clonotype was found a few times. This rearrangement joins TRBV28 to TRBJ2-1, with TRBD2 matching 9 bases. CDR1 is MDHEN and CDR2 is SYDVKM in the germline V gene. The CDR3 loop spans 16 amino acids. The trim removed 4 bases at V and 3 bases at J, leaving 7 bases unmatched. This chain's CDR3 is CASSSPSGIHYNEQFF. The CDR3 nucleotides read TGTGCCAGCAGTTCCCCTAGCGGGATTCACTACAATGAGCAGTTCTTC.

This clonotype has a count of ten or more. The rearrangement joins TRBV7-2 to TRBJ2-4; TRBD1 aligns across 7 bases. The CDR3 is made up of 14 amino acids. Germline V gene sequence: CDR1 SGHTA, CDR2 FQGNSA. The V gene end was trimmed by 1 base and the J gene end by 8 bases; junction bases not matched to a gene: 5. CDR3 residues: CASSLVTGADIQYF. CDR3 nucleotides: TGTGCCAGCAGCTTAGTTACAGGGGCGGACATTCAGTACTTC.

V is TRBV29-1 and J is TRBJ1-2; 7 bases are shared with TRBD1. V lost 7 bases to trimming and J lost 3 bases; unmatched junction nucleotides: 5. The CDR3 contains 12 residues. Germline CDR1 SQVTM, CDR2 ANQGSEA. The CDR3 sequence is CSGRDRYYGYTF. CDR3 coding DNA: TGCAGCGGGCGGGACAGATACTATGGCTACACCTTC. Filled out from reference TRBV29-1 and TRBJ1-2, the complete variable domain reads SAVISQKPSRDICQRGTSLTIQCQVDSQVTMMFWYRQQPGQSLTLIATANQGSEATYESGFVIDKFPISRPNLTFSTLTVSNMSPEDSSIYLCSGRDRYYGYTFGSGTRLTVV.

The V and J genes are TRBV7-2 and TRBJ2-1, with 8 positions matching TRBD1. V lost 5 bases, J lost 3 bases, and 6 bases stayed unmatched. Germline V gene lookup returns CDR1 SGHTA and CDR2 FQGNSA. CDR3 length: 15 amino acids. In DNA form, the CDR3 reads TGTGCCAGCAGCCCACGGGGGACAGGCTACAATGAGCAGTTCTTC. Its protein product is CASSPRGTGYNEQFF.